A single sample gave rise to the 10 T cell receptor beta chains below, sequenced in a study of identifying expanded T cells in peripheral blood. Profiled with immunoSEQ multiplex PCR; TCRdb holds only in-frame clones, not every one. This sample carries tens of thousands of clones, 85% of them seen once, and the ten largest clones take 4% to 5.5%. The sequencing input was blood. All receptors derive from a person aged 18-70 years in good health.

The rearrangement links TRBV7-2 to TRBJ2-1, with TRBD1 matching over 7 bases. This CDR3 is 14 amino acids long. Trimming at V came to 11 bases and at J to 7 bases, leaving 14 bases not matched to a gene. Germline CDR1 reads SGHTA; CDR2 reads FQGNSA. This CDR3 is CAGDVGQIGNEQFF. The CDR3 coding sequence is TGTGCCGGTGACGTGGGACAGATTGGTAATGAGCAGTTCTTC.

As regards this clone: Germline and junction disagree at one end, which may indicate a read error. The chain recombines TRBV27 with TRBJ2-2; 8 nucleotides agree with TRBD1. The CDR3 runs 12 residues. Germline V lookup: CDR1 MNHEY, CDR2 SMNVEV (reference sequence). The DNA for the CDR3 is TGTGCCAGCAGTTTCCTTACAGGGGGGCTGTTTTTT. Translation: CASSFLTGGLFF.

The chain combines TRBV11-3 with TRBJ2-7; TRBD2 agrees at 11 bases. The CDR3 extends over 13 amino acids. Per the germline V gene, CDR1 is SGHNT and CDR2 is YENEEA. V shed 4 bases and J 13 bases; nucleotides not matched to a gene: 9. The CDR3 region is CASSSKTSGEVYF. In DNA, the CDR3 is TGTGCCAGCAGCTCCAAGACTAGCGGGGAGGTCTACTTC. The full variable domain, with the rest looked up from reference TRBV11-3 and TRBJ2-7, is EAGVVQSPRYKIIEKKQPVAFWCNPISGHNTLYWYLQNLGQGPELLIRYENEEAVDDSQLPKDRFSAERLKGVDSTLKIQPAELGDSAVYLCASSSKTSGEVYFGPGTRLTVT.

The V and J genes are TRBV6-1 and TRBJ2-3; TRBD1 might be the D (6 bases). Trimming pared 0 bases from V and 0 bases from J, leaving 16 bases between. The germline V gene encodes CDR1 MNHNS and CDR2 SASEGT. The CDR3 covers 18 residues. The CDR3 DNA reads as TGTGCCAGCAGTGAAGCGCATCTTGCGACAGGCAGCACAGATACGCAGTATTTT. As protein: CASSEAHLATGSTDTQYF.

The gene calls are TRBV18 and TRBJ1-5; a possible D gene is TRBD1 (5 bases). The CDR3 runs 16 residues. Trimming left V 2 bases short and J 6 bases short, with 17 bases between. The germline gives CDR1 KGHSH, CDR2 LQKENI. CDR3 nucleotide sequence: TGTGCCAGCTCACCATCTATCGGCGGGGGATCTCAGCCCCAGCATTTT. Protein sequence: CASSPSIGGGSQPQHF.

This chain uses TRBV14 with TRBJ2-3; 8 bases align to TRBD2. Per the germline V gene, CDR1 is SGHDN and CDR2 is FVKESK. Trimming at V came to 0 bases and at J to 5 bases, leaving 10 bases not matched to a gene. The CDR3 is 17 residues long. The CDR3 loop reads CASSQDQIGGGRDTQYF. As DNA, the CDR3 is TGTGCCAGCAGCCAAGATCAGATAGGCGGGGGGAGAGATACGCAGTATTTT.

The chain combines TRBV5-8 with TRBJ2-1; D unclear. The V and J ends lost 1 base and 0 bases respectively, with 8 bases between them. The CDR3 has 15 residues. Germline CDR1 reads SGHTS; CDR2 reads YDEGEE. The CDR3 DNA sequence: TGTGCCAGCAGCTTGAGGACCAACTCCTACAATGAGCAGTTCTTC. Protein sequence: CASSLRTNSYNEQFF.

The chain recombines TRBV7-9 with TRBJ2-1; a possible D gene is TRBD1 (6 bases). This CDR3 is 15 amino acids long. CDR1 is SEHNR, CDR2 FQNEAQ, per germline (reference sequence). V shed 5 bases and J shed 3 bases, with 14 bases lying between them. As DNA, the CDR3 is TGTGCCAGCAGCCCGACCGGACAGCGCTACAATGAGCAGTTCTTC. Amino acid sequence: CASSPTGQRYNEQFF. The whole variable domain, filled in from reference TRBV7-9 and TRBJ2-1, reads DTGVSQNPRHKITKRGQNVTFRCDPISEHNRLYWYRQTLGQGPEFLTYFQNEAQLEKSRLLSDRFSAERPKGSFSTLEIQRTEQGDSAMYLCASSPTGQRYNEQFFGPGTRLTVL.

The genes are TRBV7-2 and TRBJ1-3, with TRBD1 matching 7 bases. The V segment lost 5 bases and the J segment 4 bases; nucleotides outside the gene matches: 5. The length of the CDR3 is 14 residues. The germline V gene encodes CDR1 SGHTA and CDR2 FQGNSA. The CDR3 here is CASSLRTGGNTIYF. The CDR3 DNA is TGTGCCAGCAGCCTAAGGACAGGCGGAAACACCATATATTTT.

The genes are TRBV11-2 and TRBJ1-2, with a tentative D call TRBD1 (5 bases). This CDR3 region has 15 residues. Germline V gene data show CDR1 as SGHAT and CDR2 as FQNNGV. Trimming pared 2 bases from V and 3 bases from J, leaving 13 bases between. Here the CDR3 reads CASSLWGREHYGYTF. In DNA form, the CDR3 reads TGTGCCAGCAGCTTATGGGGCAGGGAACACTATGGCTACACCTTC.